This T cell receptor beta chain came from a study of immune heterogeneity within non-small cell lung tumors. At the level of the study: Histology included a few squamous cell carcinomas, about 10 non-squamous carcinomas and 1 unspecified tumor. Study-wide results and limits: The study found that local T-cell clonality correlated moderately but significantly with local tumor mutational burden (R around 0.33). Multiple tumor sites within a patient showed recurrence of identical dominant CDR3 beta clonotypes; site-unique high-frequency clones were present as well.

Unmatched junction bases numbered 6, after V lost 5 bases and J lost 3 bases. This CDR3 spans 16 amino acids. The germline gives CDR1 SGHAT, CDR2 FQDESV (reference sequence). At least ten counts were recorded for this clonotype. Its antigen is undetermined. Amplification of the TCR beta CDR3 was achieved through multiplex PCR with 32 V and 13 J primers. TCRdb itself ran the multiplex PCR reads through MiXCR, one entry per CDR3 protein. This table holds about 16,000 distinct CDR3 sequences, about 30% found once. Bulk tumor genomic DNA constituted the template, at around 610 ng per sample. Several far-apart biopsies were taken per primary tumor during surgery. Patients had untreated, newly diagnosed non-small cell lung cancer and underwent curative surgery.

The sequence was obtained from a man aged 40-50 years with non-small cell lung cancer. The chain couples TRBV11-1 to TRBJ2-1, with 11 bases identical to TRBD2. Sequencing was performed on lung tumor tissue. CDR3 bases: TGTGCCAGCAGCCGACTAGCGGGGACCCTCTACAATGAGCAGTTCTTC. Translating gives CASSRLAGTLYNEQFF.